A single sample is the source of the 23 T cell receptor beta chains below, sequenced in a study of cytomegalovirus exposure and HLA in healthy donors. PCR used 60 Vbeta primers and 13 Jbeta primers. The protocol was immunoSEQ multiplex PCR, while the TCRdb copy is restricted to in-frame clones and leaves out a portion. The data show 150,000 to 200,000 clones, with over 60% seen just once and under 2% held by the top ten. The specimen sequenced was PBMCs. These receptors originate from a woman aged 30 to 39 in good health and CMV-seronegative.

The chain employs TRBV30 and TRBJ2-7; TRBD1 is a possible D gene (6 bases). The CDR3 contains 11 residues. V was clipped by 8 bases and J by 2 bases, with 10 bases between them. Germline-derived CDR1 and CDR2 are GTSNPN and SVGIG (reference sequence). CDR3 coding DNA: TGTGCCCAGGGGCCAGCCTACGAGCAGTACTTC. It is translated as CAQGPAYEQYF.

This rearrangement joins TRBV5-6 to TRBJ2-1, with a weak D call TRBD1 (6 bases). Germline values: CDR1 SGHDT, CDR2 YYEEEE. CDR3 length: 12 residues. V was shortened by 0 bases and J by 15 bases, with 13 bases between the two germline ends. The DNA of the CDR3 is TGTGCCAGCAGCTTGGTATCAGGGGTGGGGTTCTTC. The encoded protein is CASSLVSGVGFF.

The chain couples TRBV12-1 to TRBJ2-5; the listed D gene, TRBD2, was not tested against the DNA. TRBV12-1 is an annotated pseudogene. This CDR3 has 13 residues. CDR3 coding DNA: TGTGCCAGCAGCTGGCGCGGACAAGAGACCCAGTACTTC. Translating it yields CASSWRGQETQYF.

The chain uses TRBV5-1 and TRBJ1-1; TRBD1 agrees at 7 bases. This CDR3 has 17 amino acids. From germline, CDR1 is SGHRS and CDR2 YFSETQ. Trimming at V came to 1 base and at J to 5 bases, leaving 14 bases not matched to a gene. For the CDR3, the DNA is TGCGCCAGCAGCTTGAATCTTATAGGGGGCGCGGGTACTGAAGCTTTCTTT. It is translated as CASSLNLIGGAGTEAFF.

The rearrangement links TRBV6-5 to TRBJ1-2; maybe TRBD1 (5 bases). The germline V and J ends were trimmed by 0 bases and 3 bases, with 8 bases remaining between them. The CDR3 has 14 residues. The germline V gene has CDR1 MNHEY and CDR2 SVGAGI. The CDR3, as DNA: TGTGCCAGCAGTTACTCAGGGGCTGACTATGGCTACACCTTC. Translation: CASSYSGADYGYTF.

A few counts support this clone. Other DNA sequences in this sample translate to the same CDR3. The V call is TRBV28, the J call TRBJ1-5; D is uncertain. The CDR3 has 14 amino acids. The germline V gene has CDR1 MDHEN and CDR2 SYDVKM. V was clipped by 1 base and J by 1 base, with 5 bases between them. The CDR3 DNA reads TGTGCCAGCAGTTTATCGGGAAGCAATCAGCCCCAGCATTTT. Translated, it gives CASSLSGSNQPQHF.

This clone appeared a few times. The V call is TRBV29-1, the J call TRBJ1-2; D remains ambiguous. Looked up from germline, CDR1 is SQVTM and CDR2 is ANQGSEA. There are 12 residues in the CDR3. Trimming took off 2 bases at V and 2 bases at J, with 6 bases between the two ends. CDR3 nucleotides: TGCAGCGTTGAAAGCCTCAACTATGGCTACACCTTC. It specifies CSVESLNYGYTF.

The rearrangement joins TRBV6-5 to TRBJ2-5, with a weak D call TRBD2 (6 bases). Germline V gene lookup returns CDR1 MNHEY and CDR2 SVGAGI. There are 16 residues in the CDR3. Trimming shortened V by 1 base and J by 0 bases, and 12 bases separated the two germline ends. Here the CDR3 reads CASSYLAGPYQETQYF. DNA for the CDR3: TGTGCCAGCAGTTACTTGGCGGGACCCTACCAAGAGACCCAGTACTTC.

The rearrangement links TRBV7-9 to TRBJ2-7, with D possibly matching TRBD2 (5 bases). CDR1 SEHNR and CDR2 FQNEAQ come from the germline V gene (reference sequence). The CDR3 has 14 residues. Trimming took 1 base from V and 2 from J, leaving 9 bases between them. The CDR3 DNA reads TGTGCCAGCAGCTTAGTCGGGAACCCCTACGAGCAGTACTTC. Protein product: CASSLVGNPYEQYF. Supplemented by reference TRBV7-9 and TRBJ2-7, the full variable domain reads DTGVSQNPRHKITKRGQNVTFRCDPISEHNRLYWYRQTLGQGPEFLTYFQNEAQLEKSRLLSDRFSAERPKGSFSTLEIQRTEQGDSAMYLCASSLVGNPYEQYFGPGTRLTVT.

The chain uses TRBV28 and TRBJ1-2, with D possibly being TRBD1 (5 bases). This CDR3 is 13 amino acids long. Germline lookup yields CDR1 MDHEN and CDR2 SYDVKM. V was shortened by 3 bases and J by 6 bases, with 11 bases between the two germline ends. The CDR3 DNA reads as TGTGCCAGCAGTTTTGGGGGGATAGATGGCTACACCTTC. It codes for CASSFGGIDGYTF.

V is TRBV5-6 and J is TRBJ2-7; TRBD2 aligns across 11 bases. The germline V gene has CDR1 SGHDT and CDR2 YYEEEE. With 3 bases clipped from V and 7 bases from J, the junction kept 0 bases outside the gene matches. This CDR3 has 12 amino acids. The CDR3 protein is CASSWTSGEQYF. CDR3 in DNA: TGTGCCAGCAGCTGGACTAGCGGGGAGCAGTACTTC.

V gene TRBV10-2 combines with J gene TRBJ2-2; a weak D match, TRBD2 (6 bases). This CDR3 comprises 14 residues. V gave up 10 bases and J gave up 1 base, with 13 bases separating them. Germline CDR1 reads WSHSY; CDR2 reads SAAADI. CDR3 region: CAIGIAENTGELFF. The CDR3 DNA follows: TGCGCCATAGGGATAGCGGAGAACACCGGGGAGCTGTTTTTT.

The chain recombines TRBV4-1 with TRBJ2-2; D may be TRBD2 (7 bases). V lost 1 base and J 3 bases, leaving 9 bases between the germline ends. Per the germline V gene, CDR1 is MGHRA and CDR2 is YSYEKL. The CDR3 loop spans 15 amino acids. CDR3 sequence reads: CASSQGEGDTGELFF. Here the CDR3 DNA reads TGCGCCAGCAGCCAAGGGGAGGGGGACACCGGGGAGCTGTTTTTT.

The V and J genes are TRBV5-6 and TRBJ1-2; tentative D call: TRBD1 (6 bases). Germline V CDR1 and CDR2: SGHDT, YYEEEE. The CDR3 is 14 residues long. Trimming left V 6 bases short and J 4 bases short, with 16 bases between. CDR3: CASIPQGFGYGYTF. The CDR3, as DNA: TGTGCCAGCATCCCGCAGGGGTTTGGCTATGGCTACACCTTC.

The chain is built from TRBV15 and TRBJ2-7; TRBD1 agrees at 9 bases. Per the germline V gene, CDR1 is LNHNV and CDR2 is YYDKDF (reference sequence). This CDR3 contains 17 residues. The V gene end was trimmed by 4 bases and the J gene end by 6 bases; junction bases not matched to a gene: 16. CDR3 protein: CATSKEGPGQGYGEQYF. The CDR3 DNA reads as TGTGCCACCAGCAAGGAGGGTCCGGGACAGGGTTATGGCGAGCAGTACTTC.

This clone was counted a single time. Other DNA sequences in the same sample also yield this CDR3. The chain carries TRBV5-1 and TRBJ1-1; no clear D gene. Trimming removed 4 bases at V and 4 bases at J, with 11 bases between. Germline loops: CDR1 SGHRS, CDR2 YFSETQ. CDR3 length equals 13 residues. CDR3 bases: TGCGCCAGCAGCAAGGGTGAGGGCACTGAAGCTTTCTTT. Translated, it gives CASSKGEGTEAFF.

The chain recombines TRBV27 with TRBJ2-5; D not resolved. V lost 4 bases to trimming and J lost 0 bases, with 9 bases between them. The germline gives CDR1 MNHEY, CDR2 SMNVEV (reference sequence). The CDR3 runs to 14 residues. CDR3 in DNA: TGTGCCAGCAGTTATCGACACTACCAAGAGACCCAGTACTTC. Protein product: CASSYRHYQETQYF.

The rearrangement links TRBV6-1 to TRBJ1-5, with TRBD1 identical over 7 bases. Germline assignment: CDR1 MNHNS and CDR2 SASEGT. The CDR3 is made up of 14 amino acids. Trimming at V came to 4 bases and at J to 3 bases, leaving 3 bases not matched to a gene. The CDR3 here is CASSVDRHNQPQHF. DNA of the CDR3: TGTGCCAGCAGTGTGGACAGGCACAATCAGCCCCAGCATTTT.

V usage is TRBV27 and J usage is TRBJ2-7, with D possibly being TRBD1 (5 bases). The CDR3 covers 14 residues. V lost 0 bases to trimming and J lost 5 bases, with 11 bases between them. CDR1 and CDR2 (germline): MNHEY, SMNVEV (reference sequence). Written as DNA, the CDR3 is TGTGCCAGCAGTTTATCTTCCCAGGGCCACGAGCAGTACTTC. Its translation is CASSLSSQGHEQYF.

This rearrangement joins TRBV5-1 to TRBJ2-1, with 7 bases lining up with TRBD1. Per germline, CDR1 SGHRS and CDR2 YFSETQ. The ends lost 7 bases at V and 2 bases at J; junction bases unmatched: 6. The CDR3 sequence is 14 residues long. The CDR3 DNA reads TGCGCCAGCCATGCCGGGACAGCCTACAATGAGCAGTTCTTC. Translated: CASHAGTAYNEQFF.

CDR3 DNA sequence: TGTGCCAGCAGTTTACGGGGGATCAAAAACATTCAGTACTTC. As protein: CASSLRGIKNIQYF. This chain connects TRBV27 to TRBJ2-4, with a weak D call TRBD2 (6 bases). CDR3 length: 14 residues. The V end lost 2 bases, the J end lost 3 bases, and 8 bases lay between the germline ends. CDR1 MNHEY and CDR2 SMNVEV come from the germline V gene (reference sequence).

This clone came up a few times. The chain recombines TRBV14 with TRBJ2-1, with a possible D match to TRBD2 (6 bases). V was cut by 4 bases and J by 10 bases, with 17 bases left in between. The length of the CDR3 is 14 residues. The germline V gene has CDR1 SGHDN and CDR2 FVKESK. The CDR3, as DNA: TGTGCCAGCAGCCCCCGACTAGGGCCGGGAGAGCAGTTCTTC. Its translation is CASSPRLGPGEQFF.

V is TRBV28 and J is TRBJ1-1; 7 bases are a match to TRBD1. The junction had 7 bases not matched to a gene; V was cut back by 5 bases and J by 1 base. The germline V gene encodes CDR1 MDHEN and CDR2 SYDVKM. This CDR3 spans 15 amino acids. DNA for the CDR3: TGTGCCAGCAGTCCCCCGACAGGGAGGAACACTGAAGCTTTCTTT. This codes for CASSPPTGRNTEAFF.